In its sample, the clone carrying this TCR beta chain was seen a few times. The target antigen is unknown. Amplification of TCR beta CDR3 regions was performed using RNA transcripts as template. The primer set for the first-round RT-PCR of the TCR CDR3 was HTBI. TCRdb re-called the multiplex PCR reads with MiXCR, one entry per CDR3 protein. The repertoire has fewer than 350,000 distinct CDR3 sequences, roughly an eighth of them found once; the top ten carry 7% to 9.5%. The record originates from a study of T cells in Graves' hyperthyroidism and ophthalmopathy. Study-wide results and caveats: Ophthalmopathy cases were set apart from stable hyperthyroidism by a 13 V-J model.

The CDR3 spans 15 residues. V lost 3 bases to trimming and J lost 1 base, with 10 bases between them. The germline CDR1 and CDR2 sequences are SGHKS and YYEKEE (reference sequence). The rearrangement joins TRBV5-5 to TRBJ2-2; no clear D. This TCR came from a woman aged 40 to 50 with Graves' hyperthyroidism. The sample comprised blood. The CDR3 bases are TGTGCCAGCAGCTGGACGGCAGAGAACACCGGGGAGCTGTTTTTT. As protein: CASSWTAENTGELFF. Full variable domain (missing parts from reference TRBV5-5 and TRBJ2-2): DAGVTQSPTHLIKTRGQQVTLRCSPISGHKSVSWYQQVLGQGPQFIFQYYEKEERGRGNFPDRFSARQFPNYSSELNVNALLLGDSALYLCASSWTAENTGELFFGEGSRLTVL.